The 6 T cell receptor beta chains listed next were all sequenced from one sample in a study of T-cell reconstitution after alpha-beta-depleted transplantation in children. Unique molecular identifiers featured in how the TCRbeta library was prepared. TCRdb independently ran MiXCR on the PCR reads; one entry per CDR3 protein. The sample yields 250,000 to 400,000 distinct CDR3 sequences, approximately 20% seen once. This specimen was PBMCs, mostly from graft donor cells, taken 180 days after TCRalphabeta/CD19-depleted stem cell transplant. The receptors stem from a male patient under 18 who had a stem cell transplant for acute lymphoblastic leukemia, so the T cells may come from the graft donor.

Here the CDR3 DNA reads TGCAGCGTTGACTTGGGGGGCGCGGAGGTGGGGGAGCAGTTCTTC. The encoded protein is CSVDLGGAEVGEQFF. V and J are TRBV29-1 and TRBJ2-1; D possibly uses TRBD1 or TRBD2 (6 bases each). CDR3 length: 15 residues. Germline CDR1 is SQVTM and CDR2 is ANQGSEA. V lost 3 bases and J 10 bases, leaving 22 bases between the germline ends.

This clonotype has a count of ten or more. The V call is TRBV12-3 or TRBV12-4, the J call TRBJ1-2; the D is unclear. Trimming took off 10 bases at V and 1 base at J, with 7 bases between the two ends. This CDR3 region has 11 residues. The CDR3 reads CATEHNYGYTF. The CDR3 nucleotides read TGTGCCACAGAGCATAACTATGGCTACACCTTC.

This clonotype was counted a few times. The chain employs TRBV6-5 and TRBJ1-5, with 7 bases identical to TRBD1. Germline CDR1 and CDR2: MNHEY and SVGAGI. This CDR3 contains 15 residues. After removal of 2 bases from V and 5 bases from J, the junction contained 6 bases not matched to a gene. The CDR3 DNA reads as TGTGCCAGCAGTTACGGGCCGACAGGGTATCAGCCCCAGCATTTT. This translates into CASSYGPTGYQPQHF.

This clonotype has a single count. CDR3 sequence (DNA): TGTGCCAGCTCACCTTTGACCGGGACAGGGGGCGGTGGCTACACCTTC. Residues: CASSPLTGTGGGGYTF. J is TRBJ1-2 and V is TRBV18, with 12 positions matching TRBD1. V lost 3 bases to trimming and J lost 7 bases; unmatched junction nucleotides: 9. This CDR3 spans 16 amino acids. Per germline, CDR1 KGHSH and CDR2 LQKENI.

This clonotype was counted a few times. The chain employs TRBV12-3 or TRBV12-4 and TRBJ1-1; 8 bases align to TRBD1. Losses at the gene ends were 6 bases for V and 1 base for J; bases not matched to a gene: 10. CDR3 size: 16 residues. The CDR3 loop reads CASSPTQGAGNTEAFF. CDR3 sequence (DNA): TGTGCCAGCAGCCCAACTCAGGGGGCCGGGAACACTGAAGCTTTCTTT.

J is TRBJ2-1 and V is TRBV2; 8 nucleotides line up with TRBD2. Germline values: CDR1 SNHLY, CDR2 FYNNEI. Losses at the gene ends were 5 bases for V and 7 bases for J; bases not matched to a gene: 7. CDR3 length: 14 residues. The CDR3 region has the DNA TGTGCCAGCAGTCTGGGACTAGGGGGGAATGAGCAGTTCTTC. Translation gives CASSLGLGGNEQFF.